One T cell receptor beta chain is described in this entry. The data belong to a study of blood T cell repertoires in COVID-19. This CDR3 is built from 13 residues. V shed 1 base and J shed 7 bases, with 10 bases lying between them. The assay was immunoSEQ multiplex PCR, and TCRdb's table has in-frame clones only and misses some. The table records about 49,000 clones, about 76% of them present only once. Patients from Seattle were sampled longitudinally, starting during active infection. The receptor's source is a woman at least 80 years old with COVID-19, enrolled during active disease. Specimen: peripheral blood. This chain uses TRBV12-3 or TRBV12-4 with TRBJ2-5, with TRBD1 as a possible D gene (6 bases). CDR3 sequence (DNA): TGTGCCAGCAGTTTAGTAGAAGGGGGGACCCAGTACTTC. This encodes CASSLVEGGTQYF.